The TCR beta chain described here comes from a study of graft-versus-host responses after intestinal transplantation. Study in general: Anti-thymocyte globulin induction, then tacrolimus and steroids for 3 to 4 years, went to all recipients.

Note on this clone: Antigen: not known.

Libraries were prepared by immunoSEQ multiplex PCR; TCRdb keeps only in-frame clonotypes and omits some of them. Of roughly 99,000 clones in the sample, just under 95% were seen once. Regarding the study as a whole: Subjects displaying graft-donor T cell macrochimerism possessed elevated graft-versus-host to host-versus-graft clonal ratios inside allografts. Early after transplant, HvG clones declined as circulating GvH clones peaked. Recipient marrow harbored GvH clones, some of which surfaced first in ileum or blood.

This receptor was taken from a human donor who was the organ donor for an intestinal transplant. This specimen was unstimulated CD8+ T cells sorted from spleen or lymph node cells, taken before transplant.

CDR3 amino acids: CASSLAPGQGLGYTF. The DNA for the CDR3 is TGTGCCAGCAGCTTAGCGCCGGGACAGGGACTCGGCTACACCTTC. This rearrangement joins TRBV7-9 to TRBJ1-2; 9 bases line up with TRBD1. This CDR3 comprises 15 residues. Germline loops: CDR1 SEHNR, CDR2 FQNEAQ (reference sequence). With 0 bases clipped from V and 8 bases from J, the junction kept 7 bases outside the gene matches.